The TCR beta chain under discussion was sequenced for a study of PD-L1 blockade in urothelial cancer. Turning to the study itself: Earlier, patients had received 0 to 3 chemotherapy regimens. After treatment start, blood was analyzed at 3 weeks (second dose) and at 6 weeks.

This clone turned up a few times. Trimming at V came to 0 bases and at J to 5 bases, leaving 5 bases not matched to a gene. CDR3 length: 16 amino acids. The germline V gene encodes CDR1 SGDLS and CDR2 YYNGEE. Noted time point: pretreatment peripheral blood. Using immunoSEQ multiplex PCR, the repertoire was profiled, and TCRdb retains in-frame clones only, with some absent. This table has around 100,000 clones, 80% to 90% appearing once. Here the sequenced sample was PBMCs, taken around atezolizumab (anti-PD-L1) treatment. The source is a man between 60 and 75 years old with urothelial cancer. The chain has TRBV9 and TRBJ2-2; 9 bases map to TRBD2. The CDR3, as DNA: TGTGCCAGCAGCGTAGGCGGGGGGGCCGGTACCGGGGAGCTGTTTTTT. Translation gives CASSVGGGAGTGELFF.